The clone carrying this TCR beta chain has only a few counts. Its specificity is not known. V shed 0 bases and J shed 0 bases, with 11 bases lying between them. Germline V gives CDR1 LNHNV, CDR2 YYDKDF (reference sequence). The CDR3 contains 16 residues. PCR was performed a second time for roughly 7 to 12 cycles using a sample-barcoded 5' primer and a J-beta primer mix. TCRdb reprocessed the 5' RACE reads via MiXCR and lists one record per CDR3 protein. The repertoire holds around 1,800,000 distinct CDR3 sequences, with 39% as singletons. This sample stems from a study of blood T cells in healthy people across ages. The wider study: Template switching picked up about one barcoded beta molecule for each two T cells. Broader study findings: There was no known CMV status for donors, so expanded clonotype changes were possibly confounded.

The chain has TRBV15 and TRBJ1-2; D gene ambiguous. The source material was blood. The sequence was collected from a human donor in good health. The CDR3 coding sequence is TGTGCCACCAGCAGAGATCTGGGCAGATCTAACTATGGCTACACCTTC. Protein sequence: CATSRDLGRSNYGYTF. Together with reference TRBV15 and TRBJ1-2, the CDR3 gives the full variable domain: DAMVIQNPRYQVTQFGKPVTLSCSQTLNHNVMYWYQQKSSQAPKLLFHYYDKDFNNEADTPDNFQSRRPNTSFCFLDIRSPGLGDTAMYLCATSRDLGRSNYGYTFGSGTRLTVV.